Listed below are T cell receptor beta chains from one sample, sequenced in a study of blood T cell repertoires in COVID-19. Using immunoSEQ multiplex PCR, the repertoire was profiled, and TCRdb retains in-frame clones only, with some absent. Seen here are hundreds of thousands of clones, roughly 90% observed once, and the top ten hold around 3%. Sequencing was performed on peripheral blood. The receptors were gathered from a woman in her 30s with COVID-19, enrolled during active disease. The CDR3 runs from the conserved cysteine through the conserved F or W. The order of the fields is V gene, J gene, CDR3 protein.

>TRBV7-9|TRBJ2-1
CASSTFSGSSYNEQFF
>TRBV7-2|TRBJ2-1
CASRPSLDRVYNEQFF
>TRBV24-1|TRBJ2-3
CATSDPGLAGGGDTQYF
>TRBV28|TRBJ2-5
CASSSSGLRETQYF
>TRBV6-5|TRBJ1-6
CASNPGGKGSPLHF
>TRBV5-1|TRBJ2-7
CASSLAGSYEQYF
>TRBV20-1|TRBJ1-1
CSASLDRRNTEAFF
>TRBV23-1|TRBJ2-1
CASSQSDSGGSYNEQFF
>TRBV6-4|TRBJ2-1
CASSKVGTTYNEQFF
>TRBV6-2/TRBV6-3|TRBJ2-1
CASSYSLTSGINEQFF
>TRBV7-9|TRBJ1-5
CASSRDRTLSNQPQHF
>TRBV5-1|TRBJ2-5
CASSGGLAGRQETQYF
>TRBV4-3|TRBJ2-7
CASSQGSSGDEQYF
>TRBV30|TRBJ1-5
CAWSPPGGLGQPQHF
>TRBV9|TRBJ2-2
CASSGARLAGFGELFF
>TRBV30|TRBJ1-1
CAWGAGLPPNTEAFF
>TRBV2|TRBJ1-6
CASSDRSNSYNSPLHF
>TRBV5-6|TRBJ2-5
CASSSGTEETQYF
>TRBV6-2/TRBV6-3|TRBJ1-1
CASSRQRAGTEAFF
>TRBV3-1/TRBV3-2|TRBJ2-4
CASSRDSGSGAKNIQYF
>TRBV6-5|TRBJ2-2
CASSYPRDRYTGELFF
>TRBV7-7|TRBJ2-1
CASSLRAGDYNEQFF
>TRBV18|TRBJ1-2
CASSPPGQGYGYTF
>TRBV28|TRBJ2-2
CASSLDGQENTGELFF
>TRBV2|TRBJ1-2
CATWTGYGYTF
>TRBV14|TRBJ2-6
CASSPWTGLAGANVLTF
>TRBV7-2|TRBJ1-2
CASSPSTGPRGYTF
>TRBV29-1|TRBJ2-7
CSAQGQVYEQYF
>TRBV13|TRBJ1-1
CASSSQEDTEAFF
>TRBV28|TRBJ2-1
CASSPYFNEQFF
>TRBV7-6|TRBJ2-5
CASSLVARVWETQYF
>TRBV10-3|TRBJ1-4
CAISESPGTQATQEKLFF
>TRBV19|TRBJ2-7
CASSGTGYSYEQYF
>TRBV14|TRBJ2-5
CASSQDRVWETQYF
>TRBV19|TRBJ1-2
CASSIPRGRNYGYTF
>TRBV19|TRBJ1-5
CASSRGQGDQPQHF
>TRBV12-3/TRBV12-4|TRBJ2-7
CASSLGTGWKQYF
>TRBV4-1|TRBJ2-1
CASSPWEPYNEQFF
>TRBV11-2|TRBJ2-2
CASSLQLGAGPGELFF
>TRBV3-1/TRBV3-2|TRBJ2-1
CASSPPTGTGLGNEQFF